The present T cell receptor (beta chain) was sequenced within a study of vaccination effects on CD4 cells after COVID-19 (dated by TCRdb to 2021 to 2024). Study-level background: In the ViraFEST assay, PBMC were stimulated with viral peptide pools, and antigen-specific CD4+ T cell clonotypes were then identified by expansion using TCR sequencing. Post-vaccine samples across the study were collected a median of 72 days after the second dose, with a range of 14 to 241. Each well held fewer than 2.5 million PBMC cultured in IMDM containing roughly 5% human AB serum, roughly 9.6 IU/ml IL-2 and gentamicin, along with about 10 ug/ml peptides. SARS-CoV-2 spike-specific CD4+ TCR repertoires were compared before and after mRNA vaccination in COVID-19 convalescent patients and in infection-naive vaccine recipients. The full study included 10 to 11 COVID-19 convalescent patients and several SARS-CoV-2-naive healthy vaccine recipients. Cultures from other donors in the study were sequenced with the Oncomine TCR Beta short-read assay on an Illumina iSeq 100.

Study-level results and caveats: In healthy vaccine recipients, vaccine-induced clones were almost all SARS-CoV-2 mono-reactive, with only 1 of 255 cross-reactive with common cold coronaviruses. Limitations of the study were the small number of convalescent patients and the absence of early post-infection timepoints. Clones induced by infection and clones induced by vaccination both contracted markedly at late timepoints after vaccination, which fits with T cell responses waning over time.

The library was made by the immunoSEQ multiplex PCR assay. DNA from the cultured and isolated CD4+ T cells underwent TCR beta CDR3 sequencing. Per the original workflow: Non-productive TCR sequences were removed, reads were trimmed to the CDR3 region, and CDR3s of at least 7 amino acids were retained. The MANAFEST web app was used to identify antigen-specific clonotypes by comparing expansion in peptide wells with expansion in reference cultures. To be called positive, a clone needed expansion at FDR<0.05 compared with the reference and with all other wells, an odds ratio greater than 5, and a frequency greater than 0.1% in two replicate wells. A clonotype was called cross-reactive if it was significantly expanded both in SARS-CoV-2 spike wells and in at least one common cold coronavirus spike condition. Using the stringdist R package, CDR3 similarity was measured by Levenshtein distance, and unrooted trees were constructed with ape in R 3.6.1. TCRdb re-hosts the immuneACCESS table, in-frame sequences only. Its copies lack some clones; in the studies checked, an unresolved V gene accounts for under half of them, and the cause for the rest is not known. That table furnishes V, J and clone size, whereas the DNA furnished D and trimming. Within this sample are tens of thousands of clones, with 70% to 85% of them counted one time only. The ten largest clones add up to about 2.2% of the sample.

Inclusive of the bounding cysteine and phenylalanine, the CDR3 is 12 residues long. The CDR3 DNA has 36 bases and is translated from base 1. CDR1 and CDR2 were assigned from the germline V gene as SGDLS and YYNGEE. Cut back by 6 bases and 4 bases, the V and J ends lie 10 bases apart. After less than 13 days of culture, CD4+ T cells were isolated with the EasySep CD4+ T cell isolation kit. Each participant got two doses of an mRNA SARS-CoV-2 vaccine, either BNT162b2 or mRNA-1273. The absence of prior SARS-CoV-2 infection in healthy vaccine recipients was confirmed by negative nucleocapsid antibodies before and after vaccination. On days 3 and 7, half of the culture medium was replaced with fresh IL-2-containing medium. Unless noted otherwise, every peptide stimulation condition was grown in triplicate wells. Using Ficoll-Paque Plus gradient centrifugation, PBMC were separated from whole blood and then either used fresh or cryopreserved at -140C. The QIAamp micro DNA kit was used to extract genomic DNA from the cultured CD4+ T cells.

The sample holds a few counts of this clone. Its target antigen remains unknown. Base quality data are lacking; no much larger clone is found one base away. The receptor was derived from a human donor who received a COVID-19 vaccine. This chain is built from TRBV9 and TRBJ1-1, and perhaps TRBD1 as D gene, on 6 matching bases. The input for sequencing was CD4+ T cells from PBMCs cultured without peptide, taken after COVID-19 vaccination. The DNA is as follows: TGTGCCAGCATCAGGGGTTCCACTGAAGCTTTCTTT. It specifies CASIRGSTEAFF.